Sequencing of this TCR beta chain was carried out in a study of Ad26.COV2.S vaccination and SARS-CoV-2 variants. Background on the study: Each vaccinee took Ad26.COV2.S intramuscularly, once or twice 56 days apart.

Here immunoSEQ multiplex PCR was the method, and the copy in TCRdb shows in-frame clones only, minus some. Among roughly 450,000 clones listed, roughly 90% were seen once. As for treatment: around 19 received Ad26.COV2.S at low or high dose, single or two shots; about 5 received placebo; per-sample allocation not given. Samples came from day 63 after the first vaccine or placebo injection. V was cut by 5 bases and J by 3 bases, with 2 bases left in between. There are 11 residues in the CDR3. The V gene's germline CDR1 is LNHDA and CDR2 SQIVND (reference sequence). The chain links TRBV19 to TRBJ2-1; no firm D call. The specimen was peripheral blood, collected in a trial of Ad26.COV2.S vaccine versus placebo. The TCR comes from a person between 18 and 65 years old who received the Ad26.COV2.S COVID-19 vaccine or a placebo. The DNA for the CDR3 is TGTGCCAGTAGTTTCTACAATGAGCAGTTCTTC. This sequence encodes CASSFYNEQFF.